The source of this TCR beta chain is a study of PD-L1 blockade in urothelial cancer. Across the study: Blood was analyzed 3 weeks (second dose) and 6 weeks after treatment start.

Patients were living with locally advanced or metastatic urothelial carcinoma. Sample contribution per patient ranged from 1 to 8, covering pretreatment and on-treatment. Profiled with immunoSEQ multiplex PCR; TCRdb holds only in-frame clones, not every one. The table includes 20,000 to 25,000 clones, about four fifths detected once. Germline V gene data show CDR1 as LNHDA and CDR2 as SQIVND (reference sequence). Trimming cost V 3 bases and J 0 bases, with 6 bases left between them. This CDR3 is 14 amino acids long. The sequence was collected from a man between 65 and 80 years old with urothelial cancer. This specimen consisted of PBMCs, obtained around atezolizumab (anti-PD-L1) treatment. The rearrangement links TRBV19 to TRBJ1-5; D remains ambiguous. The CDR3 DNA sequence: TGTGCCAGTAGTATCAGCGATAGCAATCAGCCCCAGCATTTT. Its protein is CASSISDSNQPQHF.